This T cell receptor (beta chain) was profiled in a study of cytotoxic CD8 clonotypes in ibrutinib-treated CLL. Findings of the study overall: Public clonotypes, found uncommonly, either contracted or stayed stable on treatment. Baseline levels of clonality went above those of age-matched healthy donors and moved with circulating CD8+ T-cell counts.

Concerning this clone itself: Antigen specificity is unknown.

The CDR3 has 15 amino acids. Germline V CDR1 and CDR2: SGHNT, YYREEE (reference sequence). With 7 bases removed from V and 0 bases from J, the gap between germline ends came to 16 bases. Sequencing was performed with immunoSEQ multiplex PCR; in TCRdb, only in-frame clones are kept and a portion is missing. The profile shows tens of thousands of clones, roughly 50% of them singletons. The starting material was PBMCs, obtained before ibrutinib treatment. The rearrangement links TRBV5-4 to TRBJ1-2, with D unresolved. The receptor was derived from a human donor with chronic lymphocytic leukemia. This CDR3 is CASAPGPATNYGYTF. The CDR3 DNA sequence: TGTGCCAGCGCCCCCGGGCCAGCCACTAACTATGGCTACACCTTC.